These 27 T cell receptor beta chains were sequenced from one sample in a study of blood T cell repertoires in COVID-19. Some clones are missing from TCRdb's copy, which holds only in-frame ones; the method was immunoSEQ multiplex PCR. The sample consists of about 160,000 clones, 75% to 90% of them appearing once. Source material: PBMCs or T cells enriched from blood (not recorded which). All receptors come from a woman aged 55-75 years who had recovered from COVID-19.

V gene TRBV2 combines with J gene TRBJ2-7; 7 positions agree with TRBD1. The CDR3 length is 13 residues. The trim removed 7 bases at V and 6 bases at J, leaving 9 bases unmatched. The germline gives CDR1 SNHLY, CDR2 FYNNEI. The CDR3 protein is CASNYRGFSEQYF. The CDR3 nucleotides read TGTGCCAGCAACTACAGGGGTTTTAGCGAGCAGTACTTC.

V is TRBV5-6 and J is TRBJ1-5; D unresolved. This CDR3 region has 15 residues. V was pared by 2 bases and J by 6 bases, with 15 bases between. CDR1 and CDR2 (germline): SGHDT, YYEEEE. For the CDR3, the DNA is TGTGCCAGCAGCTTATCGGGGTATGAGGGTCAGCCCCAGCATTTT. Translated, it gives CASSLSGYEGQPQHF.

V gene TRBV19 combines with J gene TRBJ1-3; TRBD1 matches 7 bases. Germline CDR1 and CDR2: LNHDA and SQIVND (reference sequence). This CDR3 comprises 15 residues. V dropped 4 bases and J dropped 4; count of bases not matched to a gene: 7. The CDR3 DNA sequence: TGTGCCAGTAGTACTAAGACAGGGCCCGGAAACACCATATATTTT. Amino acids: CASSTKTGPGNTIYF.

CDR3 sequence (DNA): TGTGCCAGCAGTGAATTCCTCGGGGGGGCCTACGAGCAGTACTTC. Translated: CASSEFLGGAYEQYF. The chain joins TRBV6-1 to TRBJ2-7; 8 bases map to TRBD2. The CDR3 is 15 amino acids. J lost 2 bases, V lost 2 bases, and 5 bases had no gene match. Per the germline V gene, CDR1 is MNHNS and CDR2 is SASEGT.

The chain recombines TRBV4-1 with TRBJ2-1, with D possibly TRBD2 on 6 matching bases. Trimming pared 0 bases from V and 3 bases from J, leaving 12 bases between. The CDR3 sequence is 16 residues long. Germline values: CDR1 MGHRA, CDR2 YSYEKL. In nucleotides, the CDR3 is TGCGCCAGCAGCCAAGAGGAGGGGCCAATCTACAATGAGCAGTTCTTC. Protein product: CASSQEEGPIYNEQFF.

Only one count was recorded for this clone. This chain uses TRBV28 with TRBJ1-4; the D gene is possibly TRBD1 (6 bases). The CDR3 extends over 17 amino acids. Trimming pared 8 bases from V and 0 bases from J, leaving 19 bases between. Germline V lookup: CDR1 MDHEN, CDR2 SYDVKM. CDR3 region: CASLMGGRGTTNEKLFF. The CDR3 DNA reads TGTGCCAGCCTGATGGGGGGGCGCGGGACAACTAATGAAAAACTGTTTTTT.

This chain joins TRBV5-1 and TRBJ2-7, with TRBD1 matching 7 bases. CDR3 length equals 14 residues. V trimming: 4 bases; J trimming: 0 bases; junction bases outside the gene matches: 4. Germline V lookup: CDR1 SGHRS, CDR2 YFSETQ. The CDR3 loop is CASSPGTDSYEQYF. The CDR3 bases are TGCGCCAGCAGCCCCGGGACAGACTCCTACGAGCAGTACTTC.

J is TRBJ1-5 and V is TRBV2, with 9 bases lining up with TRBD1. With V trimmed by 7 bases and J by 4 bases, 5 bases remained unmatched. The CDR3 totals 14 residues. The germline gives CDR1 SNHLY, CDR2 FYNNEI. The chain's CDR3 is CASTGTGKNQPQHF. Written as DNA, the CDR3 is TGTGCCAGCACTGGGACAGGGAAGAATCAGCCCCAGCATTTT.

This clone showed up many times. The chain is built from TRBV2 and TRBJ2-7; the D gene is possibly TRBD1 (6 bases). Trimming shortened V by 8 bases and J by 3 bases, and 20 bases separated the two germline ends. CDR1 and CDR2 (germline): SNHLY, FYNNEI. This CDR3 has 15 residues. For the CDR3, the DNA is TGTGCCAGCTGTCGGCAGTCCAAGGGGGACTACGAGCAGTACTTC. This sequence encodes CASCRQSKGDYEQYF.

The chain combines TRBV3-1 (or the pseudogene TRBV3-2) with TRBJ2-5, with unresolved D. Per germline, CDR1 LGHDT and CDR2 YNNKEL (reference sequence). V gave up 1 base and J gave up 4 bases, with 19 bases separating them. The CDR3 extends over 17 amino acids. This chain's CDR3 is CASSQAPGDLLGETQYF. The CDR3 DNA sequence: TGTGCCAGCAGCCAAGCCCCGGGTGACCTCCTAGGAGAGACCCAGTACTTC.

The V call is TRBV6-5, the J call TRBJ2-7, with D perhaps matching TRBD1 (6 bases). Germline V CDR1 and CDR2: MNHEY, SVGAGI. Trimming stripped 0 bases from V and 1 base from J, with 13 bases between. The CDR3 is 16 residues long. In nucleotides, the CDR3 is TGTGCCAGCAGTTACTCGAGTGGCAGGGGATCCTACGAGCAGTACTTC. This encodes CASSYSSGRGSYEQYF.

This sequence joins TRBV15 and TRBJ1-2; D is ambiguous. Germline-derived CDR1 and CDR2 are LNHNV and YYDKDF (reference sequence). With 5 bases removed from V and 9 bases from J, the gap between germline ends came to 7 bases. The CDR3 has 10 amino acids. CDR3 amino acids: CATSSGSYTF. CDR3 sequence (DNA): TGTGCCACCAGCTCGGGAAGCTACACCTTC.

The chain combines TRBV18 with TRBJ2-5, with D possibly TRBD2 on 7 matching bases. CDR1 is KGHSH, CDR2 LQKENI, per germline. With 5 bases removed from V and 6 bases from J, the gap between germline ends came to 10 bases. This CDR3 has 12 residues. The CDR3 loop reads CASSDGGQTQYF. CDR3 coding DNA: TGTGCCAGCTCAGACGGGGGGCAGACCCAGTACTTC. Variable domain in full (rest from reference TRBV18 and TRBJ2-5): NAGVMQNPRHLVRRRGQEARLRCSPMKGHSHVYWYRQLPEEGLKFMVYLQKENIIDESGMPKERFSAEFPKEGPSILRIQQVVRGDSAAYFCASSDGGQTQYFGPGTRLLVL.

The chain recombines TRBV9 with TRBJ2-5, with 11 bases lining up with TRBD1. Germline V gene lookup returns CDR1 SGDLS and CDR2 YYNGEE. V shed 0 bases and J 2 bases; nucleotides not matched to a gene: 3. This CDR3 region has 16 residues. The CDR3 is CASSVVGQGAQETQYF. The CDR3 DNA reads TGTGCCAGCAGCGTAGTCGGACAGGGGGCTCAAGAGACCCAGTACTTC. Supplemented by reference TRBV9 and TRBJ2-5, the full variable domain reads DSGVTQTPKHLITATGQRVTLRCSPRSGDLSVYWYQQSLDQGLQFLIQYYNGEERAKGNILERFSAQQFPDLHSELNLSSLELGDSALYFCASSVVGQGAQETQYFGPGTRLLVL.

This clone was recorded only once. The V and J genes are TRBV7-2 and TRBJ1-2; D ambiguous. CDR3 length equals 12 residues. Looked up from germline, CDR1 is SGHTA and CDR2 is FQGNSA. CDR3 residues: CASTSPNYGYTF. The CDR3 nucleotides read TGTGCTAGTACGTCCCCAAACTATGGCTACACCTTC.

V and J are TRBV11-3 and TRBJ2-2; 14 bases align to TRBD2. The CDR3 loop spans 17 amino acids. Germline V CDR1 and CDR2: SGHNT, YENEEA. Trimming took 5 bases from V and 4 from J; bases not matched to a gene: 6. The CDR3 region has the DNA TGTGCCAGCAGCCCTGGGACTAGCGGGGGCCCCACCGGGGAGCTGTTTTTT. Translated: CASSPGTSGGPTGELFF.

The J gene is TRBJ1-5, the V gene TRBV18, with D possibly being TRBD1 (6 bases). CDR3 length: 15 amino acids. CDR1 is KGHSH and CDR2 is LQKENI in the germline V gene. Trimming stripped 3 bases from V and 2 bases from J, with 11 bases between. The CDR3: CASSPTGPGNQPQHF. For the CDR3, the DNA is TGTGCCAGCTCACCGACAGGACCGGGCAATCAGCCCCAGCATTTT. Full variable domain (rest looked up from reference TRBV18 and TRBJ1-5): NAGVMQNPRHLVRRRGQEARLRCSPMKGHSHVYWYRQLPEEGLKFMVYLQKENIIDESGMPKERFSAEFPKEGPSILRIQQVVRGDSAAYFCASSPTGPGNQPQHFGDGTRLSIL.

About this clone itself: This same CDR3 is encoded by further DNA sequences in the sample. This rearrangement joins TRBV6-5 to TRBJ1-1; D is ambiguous. V lost 0 bases, J lost 4 bases, and 6 bases lay in between. Germline V lookup: CDR1 MNHEY, CDR2 SVGAGI. CDR3 length: 13 amino acids. Written as DNA, the CDR3 is TGTGCCAGCAGTTACTCGCCCGGCACTGAAGCTTTCTTT. Its protein product is CASSYSPGTEAFF.

V is TRBV2 and J is TRBJ2-3; TRBD1 matches 10 bases. This CDR3 is built from 17 residues. V shed 0 bases and J 6 bases; nucleotides not matched to a gene: 9. The germline V gene encodes CDR1 SNHLY and CDR2 FYNNEI. The CDR3 here is CASSEAARDRGKDTQYF. The CDR3 bases are TGTGCCAGCAGTGAAGCCGCCAGGGACAGGGGCAAGGATACGCAGTATTTT.

The J gene is TRBJ1-1, the V gene TRBV30; no reliable D call. Looked up from germline, CDR1 is GTSNPN and CDR2 is SVGIG (reference sequence). V was pared by 2 bases and J by 9 bases, with 16 bases between. This CDR3 region has 13 residues. CDR3 protein: CAWSRDRTGKAFF. In nucleotides, the CDR3 is TGTGCCTGGAGTCGGGATCGAACCGGGAAAGCTTTCTTT.

This rearrangement joins TRBV5-1 to TRBJ1-2; 7 positions match TRBD1. This CDR3 has 15 residues. The V and J ends lost 1 base and 2 bases, in that order; junction bases with no gene match: 5. The germline gives CDR1 SGHRS, CDR2 YFSETQ. The CDR3 region is CASSLTGATNYGYTF. CDR3 nucleotides: TGCGCCAGCAGCTTGACAGGGGCTACAAACTATGGCTACACCTTC.

This chain's CDR3 is CASSYAYGQNSPLHF. The CDR3 bases are TGTGCCAGCAGTTACGCCTATGGTCAAAATTCACCCCTCCACTTT. The V and J genes are TRBV6-5 and TRBJ1-6; D ambiguous. The CDR3 spans 15 residues. Trimming shortened V by 2 bases and J by 7 bases, and 12 bases separated the two germline ends. Germline V gene sequence: CDR1 MNHEY, CDR2 SVGAGI.

The rearrangement uses TRBV19 and TRBJ2-7, with D possibly being TRBD2 (6 bases). CDR1 is LNHDA, CDR2 SQIVND, per germline (reference sequence). The length of the CDR3 is 15 residues. Trimming shortened V by 3 bases and J by 0 bases, and 12 bases separated the two germline ends. The CDR3 DNA reads as TGTGCCAGTAGTATCCCTAGCGCCCACTCCTACGAGCAGTACTTC. Protein: CASSIPSAHSYEQYF.

The chain couples TRBV6-5 to TRBJ2-7; D gene ambiguous. Per the germline V gene, CDR1 is MNHEY and CDR2 is SVGAGI. V lost 6 bases and J lost 1, with 7 bases in between. This CDR3 contains 12 residues. The CDR3 nucleotides are TGTGCCAGCAGACCGGGTTCCTACGAGCAGTACTTC. Protein: CASRPGSYEQYF.

The chain couples TRBV5-1 to TRBJ2-3; the match to TRBD1 covers 8 bases. CDR1 and CDR2 from the germline V gene are SGHRS and YFSETQ. Losses at the gene ends were 4 bases for V and 3 bases for J; bases not matched to a gene: 4. CDR3 length: 14 residues. The CDR3 loop reads CASSRTGFTDTQYF. The CDR3 nucleotides read TGCGCCAGCAGCAGGACAGGGTTTACAGATACGCAGTATTTT.

The table lists this clone with a few counts. J is TRBJ1-5 and V is TRBV5-8; D might be TRBD1 (6 bases). The CDR3 is made up of 17 amino acids. The germline gives CDR1 SGHTS, CDR2 YDEGEE. V was trimmed by 6 bases and J by 0 bases, leaving 19 bases between them. CDR3 protein: CASNPGQRGSSNQPQHF. In DNA, the CDR3 is TGTGCCAGCAACCCGGGACAACGAGGAAGTAGCAATCAGCCCCAGCATTTT.

With regard to this clone: This sample also contains other DNA sequences that code for the same CDR3. The chain carries TRBV18 and TRBJ1-2; the D is unclear. The CDR3 has 14 amino acids. The V and J ends lost 6 bases and 0 bases respectively, with 11 bases between them. The germline V gene has CDR1 KGHSH and CDR2 LQKENI. The CDR3 DNA follows: TGTGCCAGCTCTCCCGAGGGAGCTAACTATGGCTACACCTTC. As protein: CASSPEGANYGYTF.